These 19 T cell receptor beta chains originate from one sample sequenced in a study of cytomegalovirus exposure and HLA in healthy donors. The PCR used 60 Vbeta and 13 Jbeta primers. Repertoires were generated with immunoSEQ multiplex PCR, while TCRdb's copy carries only in-frame clones and drops some. The table lists about 160,000 clones, roughly 85% of them singletons. Sequenced sample: PBMCs. The receptors stem from a woman aged 50 to 65 in good health and CMV-seropositive.

The chain couples TRBV28 to TRBJ1-2, with D perhaps matching TRBD1 (5 bases). The germline V gene has CDR1 MDHEN and CDR2 SYDVKM. This CDR3 has 14 amino acids. Trimming took 7 bases from V and 4 from J, leaving 16 bases between them. The CDR3 spells CASTSRGNGYGYTF. DNA of the CDR3: TGTGCCAGCACGTCACGGGGGAATGGCTATGGCTACACCTTC.

This chain links TRBV4-3 with TRBJ2-1; TRBD2 aligns across 13 bases. CDR3 size: 18 residues. Germline V gene lookup returns CDR1 LGHNA and CDR2 YSLEER. Trimming removed 4 bases from V and 0 bases from J; junction bases left unmatched: 6. The CDR3 spells CASSRRTSGGLSYNEQFF. The CDR3 nucleotides read TGCGCCAGCAGCCGACGGACTAGCGGGGGCCTCTCCTACAATGAGCAGTTCTTC.

As regards this clone: An end of the junction does not agree with germline; a read error may underlie this. The V and J genes are TRBV18 and TRBJ2-1; 9 bases map to TRBD1. This CDR3 has 15 residues. The germline V gene encodes CDR1 KGHSH and CDR2 LQKENI. The CDR3 region has the DNA TGTGCCAGCTCACCGAACACCGGGACAGGGAATGGGCAGTTCTTC. Residues: CASSPNTGTGNGQFF.

CDR3 in DNA: TGTGCCAGCAGCTTAGGGACAGGGTTATTTCAGTACTTC. Protein product: CASSLGTGLFQYF. The rearrangement links TRBV13 to TRBJ2-4, with TRBD1 matching 7 bases. CDR1 and CDR2 (germline): PRHDT, FYEKMQ (reference sequence). CDR3 length: 13 residues. Trimming cost V 0 bases and J 11 bases; bases outside gene matches: 4.

The chain is built from TRBV7-9 and TRBJ2-7, with 9 bases lining up with TRBD1. The germline V gene has CDR1 SEHNR and CDR2 FQNEAQ (reference sequence). CDR3 length equals 15 residues. V shed 4 bases and J 7 bases; nucleotides not matched to a gene: 11. The CDR3 DNA sequence: TGTGCCAGCAGCTCGCGAGGGACAGGGTTGAGGGAGCAGTACTTC. Protein: CASSSRGTGLREQYF.

This clone came up once. The CDR3 nucleotides read TGCGCCAGCAGCTTGGTACAGATGAACACTGAAGCTTTCTTT. Its translation: CASSLVQMNTEAFF. V is TRBV5-1 and J is TRBJ1-1; D is unclear. The germline V and J ends were trimmed by 0 bases and 0 bases, with 6 bases remaining between them. There are 14 residues in the CDR3. CDR1 and CDR2 (germline): SGHRS, YFSETQ. Supplemented by reference TRBV5-1 and TRBJ1-1, the full variable domain reads KAGVTQTPRYLIKTRGQQVTLSCSPISGHRSVSWYQQTPGQGLQFLFEYFSETQRNKGNFPGRFSGRQFSNSRSEMNVSTLELGDSALYLCASSLVQMNTEAFFGQGTRLTVV.

This sequence joins TRBV5-1 and TRBJ2-3, with no clear D. The CDR3 extends over 15 amino acids. Germline V lookup: CDR1 SGHRS, CDR2 YFSETQ. V was shortened by 0 bases and J by 4 bases, with 12 bases between the two germline ends. CDR3 DNA sequence: TGCGCCAGCAGCTTGGGAAGCCCGACTTCAGATACGCAGTATTTT. This translates into CASSLGSPTSDTQYF.

In DNA form, the CDR3 reads TGCGCCAGCAGCCTCAGGGAAATGGGCACTGAAGCTTTCTTT. Translating gives CASSLREMGTEAFF. The chain links TRBV5-1 to TRBJ1-1, with D maybe TRBD1 (5 bases). The germline CDR1 and CDR2 sequences are SGHRS and YFSETQ. This CDR3 has 14 amino acids. Trimming removed 4 bases from V and 4 bases from J, with 14 bases in between.

V is TRBV5-7 and J is TRBJ1-1; 8 bases match TRBD1. TRBV5-7 carries the ORF label, with uncertain function. V gave up 2 bases and J gave up 6 bases; unmatched junction bases: 15. The CDR3 length is 17 residues. CDR3: CASSFIPPGQVFSEAFF. The CDR3 DNA follows: TGTGCCAGCAGCTTTATTCCCCCGGGACAGGTGTTTTCTGAAGCTTTCTTT.

In the case of this clone: A junction end diverges from the germline sequence, so it may reflect a read error. The V gene is TRBV19, the J gene TRBJ1-6; D uncertain. Germline CDR1 reads LNHDA; CDR2 reads SQIVND (reference sequence). The CDR3 has 13 amino acids. The DNA of the CDR3 is TGTGCCAGTAGTATAGACTATAATTCACCCCTCCATTTT. Translating it yields CASSIDYNSPLHF.

This clone was counted only a few times. The chain has TRBV19 and TRBJ1-1; TRBD1 matches at 10 bases. The CDR3 has 14 residues. The trim removed 7 bases at V and 5 bases at J, leaving 7 bases unmatched. Germline V gene data show CDR1 as LNHDA and CDR2 as SQIVND (reference sequence). CDR3 DNA sequence: TGTGCCAGTACTGACAGGGGGCGGCTAACTGAAGCTTTCTTT. It encodes CASTDRGRLTEAFF.

This rearrangement joins TRBV19 to TRBJ2-5; 15 bases are shared with TRBD2. The J segment lost 7 bases and the V segment lost 3 bases, leaving 3 bases of the junction unmatched. Germline CDR1 is LNHDA and CDR2 is SQIVND (reference sequence). This CDR3 spans 15 amino acids. CDR3 region: CASSIGLAGGATQYF. The CDR3 DNA reads as TGTGCCAGTAGTATCGGACTAGCGGGAGGGGCGACCCAGTACTTC.

The V gene is TRBV25-1, the J gene TRBJ2-4; a weak D match, TRBD2 (7 bases). CDR1 is MGHDK and CDR2 is SYGVNS in the germline V gene. The CDR3 is 15 residues long. V was cut by 3 bases and J by 6 bases, with 15 bases left in between. The CDR3 bases are TGTGCCAGCAGTGATGGGGGGGGGCAGGTAAACATTCAGTACTTC. This gives the protein CASSDGGGQVNIQYF. The complete variable domain, with remaining parts taken from reference TRBV25-1 and TRBJ2-4, reads EADIYQTPRYLVIGTGKKITLECSQTMGHDKMYWYQQDPGMELHLIHYSYGVNSTEKGDLSSESTVSRIRTEHFPLTLESARPSHTSQYLCASSDGGGQVNIQYFGAGTRLSVL.

This chain uses TRBV28 with TRBJ2-5, with 8 bases that match TRBD1. In germline, CDR1 is MDHEN, CDR2 SYDVKM. CDR3 length: 14 residues. Trimming removed 5 bases from V and 2 bases from J; junction bases left unmatched: 4. This CDR3 is CASSTDREQETQYF. The CDR3 DNA is TGTGCCAGCAGTACGGACAGGGAACAAGAGACCCAGTACTTC.

The chain combines TRBV7-9 with TRBJ2-5; 7 positions agree with TRBD1. The V segment lost 3 bases and the J segment 5 bases; nucleotides outside the gene matches: 9. Germline V gene sequence: CDR1 SEHNR, CDR2 FQNEAQ (reference sequence). The CDR3 length is 15 residues. This chain's CDR3 is CASSFLRQGVETQYF. CDR3 sequence (DNA): TGTGCCAGCAGCTTCTTGAGACAGGGTGTCGAGACCCAGTACTTC.

The V and J genes are TRBV28 and TRBJ1-1; no clear D. The CDR3 sequence is 14 residues long. V lost 1 base, J lost 4 bases, and 10 bases lay in between. Germline V gives CDR1 MDHEN, CDR2 SYDVKM. CDR3 sequence (DNA): TGTGCCAGCAGTTTATCGGGGTTGGGCACTGAAGCTTTCTTT. Translating it yields CASSLSGLGTEAFF. Variable domain in full (rest from reference TRBV28 and TRBJ1-1): DVKVTQSSRYLVKRTGEKVFLECVQDMDHENMFWYRQDPGLGLRLIYFSYDVKMKEKGDIPEGYSVSREKKERFSLILESASTNQTSMYLCASSLSGLGTEAFFGQGTRLTVV.

This chain links TRBV6-1 with TRBJ1-2; 8 nucleotides match TRBD1. Unmatched junction bases numbered 6, after V lost 6 bases and J lost 6 bases. Germline V CDR1 and CDR2: MNHNS, SASEGT. The CDR3 is 13 residues long. CDR3: CASRVQQGDGYTF. The DNA of the CDR3 is TGTGCCAGCAGAGTCCAACAGGGGGATGGCTACACCTTC.

The J gene is TRBJ2-3, the V gene TRBV4-2, with 8 bases identical to TRBD2. Germline V lookup: CDR1 LGHNA, CDR2 YNFKEQ. The CDR3 length is 17 residues. V dropped 4 bases and J dropped 3; count of bases not matched to a gene: 12. The CDR3 is CASSPASSGRRTDTQYF. CDR3 nucleotides: TGTGCCAGCAGCCCCGCGTCCAGCGGGAGACGAACAGATACGCAGTATTTT.

This chain joins TRBV11-2 and TRBJ1-6; 9 positions match TRBD1. After removal of 0 bases from V and 6 bases from J, the junction contained 3 bases not matched to a gene. The germline gives CDR1 SGHAT, CDR2 FQNNGV. This CDR3 has 16 residues. CDR3 nucleotide sequence: TGTGCCAGCAGCTTAGATCAACAGGGGGCTAATTCACCCCTCCACTTT. Translation: CASSLDQQGANSPLHF.